This TCR beta chain comes out of a study of regulatory T cells in long-lasting Graves disease. Broader study findings: Thyroid tissue was not studied; only peripheral blood was. Persistent cases favored TRBV28, TRBJ1-2 and TRBJ2-5. New patients shared about 910 public clonotypes, and persistent patients shared more, with 2,500 to 3,000.

Time point defined: persistent/refractory GD, antithyroid drugs over 5 years with positive TRAb. The TCR library was prepared using RNA isolated from PBMCs. This clonotype was found many times. Its cognate antigen is unknown. Per germline, CDR1 MNHNS and CDR2 SASEGT. V shed 6 bases, J shed 8 bases, and the junction held 11 bases outside the gene matches. The CDR3 sequence is 16 residues long. For TCR beta, libraries came from iRepertoire HTBI primers and Arm-PCR of CDR3 regions. In the original workflow: Throughout the samples, researchers identified around 65 TRBV and roughly 13 TRBJ segments. TCRdb ran MiXCR on the multiplex PCR reads and lists one entry per CDR3 protein. These V and J calls originate from TCRdb's pipeline instead of the authors' own analysis. The table has over 300,000 distinct CDR3 sequences, around 20% seen once; the top ten hold around 30%.

The receptor comes from a female donor with Graves disease. The J gene is TRBJ2-2, the V gene TRBV6-1, with 11 bases matching TRBD2. Specimen: peripheral blood mononuclear cells (PBMCs), collected when the disease was refractory, from a patient treated with antithyroid drugs. CDR3 DNA sequence: TGTGCCAGCAGCGAACTCCTAGCGGGAGGATCTGGGGAGCTGTTTTTT. Amino acid sequence: CASSELLAGGSGELFF.